These 26 T cell receptor beta chains were sequenced from one sample in a study of identifying expanded T cells in peripheral blood. Repertoires were generated with immunoSEQ multiplex PCR, while TCRdb's copy carries only in-frame clones and drops some. The sample has 83,000 or so clones; roughly 90% are singletons. The material sequenced was blood. The source of these receptors is a person between 18 and 70 years old in good health.

J is TRBJ2-2 and V is TRBV12-2. TRBV12-2 is given as a pseudogene. CDR3 length: 16 residues. The CDR3 spells CASRLAGKLSTGELFF. DNA for the CDR3: TGTGCAAGTCGCTTAGCGGGGAAACTGAGCACCGGGGAGCTGTTTTTT.

The V and J genes are TRBV11-2 and TRBJ2-7, with TRBD2 matching over 8 bases. The germline V gene encodes CDR1 SGHAT and CDR2 FQNNGV. V lost 2 bases, J lost 9 bases, and 3 bases stayed unmatched. CDR3 length: 12 amino acids. CDR3 region: CASSLLAGGQYF. In DNA, the CDR3 is TGTGCCAGCAGCTTACTTGCGGGGGGGCAGTACTTC.

The V call is TRBV9, the J call TRBJ1-6, with 11 bases that match TRBD1. CDR1 SGDLS and CDR2 YYNGEE come from the germline V gene. The CDR3 is made up of 16 amino acids. V was clipped by 0 bases and J by 7 bases; unmatched bases: 3. The CDR3 protein is CASSVEGTGGNSPLHF. The CDR3 bases are TGTGCCAGCAGCGTAGAAGGGACAGGGGGAAATTCACCCCTCCACTTT.

The chain employs TRBV4-1 and TRBJ1-4; no clear D. V gave up 4 bases and J gave up 6 bases, with 6 bases separating them. The germline V gene has CDR1 MGHRA and CDR2 YSYEKL. The CDR3 totals 12 residues. Here the CDR3 reads CASSRGDEKLFF. As DNA, the CDR3 is TGCGCCAGCAGCCGGGGAGATGAAAAACTGTTTTTT.

CDR3 coding DNA: TGTGCCAGCAGCTTGACCGAGGGCCAGCCCCAGCATTTT. Translating it yields CASSLTEGQPQHF. The chain is built from TRBV5-8 and TRBJ1-5, with D unresolved. Per germline, CDR1 SGHTS and CDR2 YDEGEE. Trimming removed 1 base from V and 7 bases from J, with 9 bases in between. The CDR3 consists of 13 residues.

This chain joins TRBV6-4 and TRBJ2-5, with 9 nucleotides matching TRBD1. The length of the CDR3 is 15 residues. The V gene's germline CDR1 is MRHNA and CDR2 SNTAGT. With 6 bases clipped from V and 5 bases from J, the junction kept 10 bases outside the gene matches. The CDR3 sequence is CASSPGGQGGETQYF. Written as DNA, the CDR3 is TGTGCCAGCAGCCCCGGGGGACAGGGTGGTGAGACCCAGTACTTC.

The chain is built from TRBV9 and TRBJ2-7, with 10 positions matching TRBD2. Germline assignment: CDR1 SGDLS and CDR2 YYNGEE. The CDR3 is 17 amino acids. V shed 0 bases, J shed 3 bases, and the junction held 9 bases outside the gene matches. CDR3 sequence: CASSVEPGTSENYEQYF. Written as DNA, the CDR3 is TGTGCCAGCAGCGTAGAACCTGGGACTAGCGAAAACTACGAGCAGTACTTC.

The chain recombines TRBV27 with TRBJ2-5; perhaps D is TRBD1 or TRBD2 (5 bases each). The germline V gene has CDR1 MNHEY and CDR2 SMNVEV (reference sequence). Trimming pared 5 bases from V and 5 bases from J, leaving 15 bases between. The CDR3 sequence is 14 residues long. The CDR3 loop is CASSPGAVGETQYF. The CDR3, as DNA: TGTGCCAGCAGTCCCGGGGCGGTAGGGGAGACCCAGTACTTC.

This chain joins TRBV15 and TRBJ2-5; the D call may be TRBD1 or TRBD2 (5 bases each). Germline V gene data show CDR1 as LNHNV and CDR2 as YYDKDF (reference sequence). The V and J ends lost 3 bases and 4 bases respectively, with 9 bases between them. This CDR3 comprises 13 residues. CDR3 in amino acids: CATSRGRLETQYF. CDR3 DNA: TGTGCCACCAGCAGGGGACGATTAGAGACCCAGTACTTC. Using reference TRBV15 and TRBJ2-5 for the parts outside the CDR3, the full variable domain is DAMVIQNPRYQVTQFGKPVTLSCSQTLNHNVMYWYQQKSSQAPKLLFHYYDKDFNNEADTPDNFQSRRPNTSFCFLDIRSPGLGDTAMYLCATSRGRLETQYFGPGTRLLVL.

The rearrangement links TRBV28 to TRBJ2-7; D is unresolved. The CDR3 loop spans 13 amino acids. CDR1 and CDR2 from the germline V gene are MDHEN and SYDVKM. V was cut by 6 bases and J by 5 bases, with 14 bases left in between. The CDR3 loop reads CASSPPRRNEQYF. The CDR3 nucleotides are TGTGCCAGCAGCCCCCCCCGCCGAAACGAGCAGTACTTC.

This clone occurred once. The gene calls are TRBV30 and TRBJ1-4; 8 bases match TRBD1. The CDR3 length is 14 residues. Trimming at V came to 4 bases and at J to 3 bases, leaving 4 bases not matched to a gene. Germline V lookup: CDR1 GTSNPN, CDR2 SVGIG (reference sequence). The chain's CDR3 is CAWMRTGPNEKLFF. CDR3 DNA sequence: TGTGCCTGGATGCGGACAGGGCCTAATGAAAAACTGTTTTTT.

This clone came up a few times. The rearrangement joins TRBV6-5 to TRBJ2-2; D may be TRBD1 or TRBD2 (6 bases each). The germline V and J ends were trimmed by 5 bases and 5 bases, with 15 bases remaining between them. The germline V gene encodes CDR1 MNHEY and CDR2 SVGAGI. The CDR3 extends over 15 amino acids. Here the CDR3 reads CASSARGGVTGELFF. The CDR3 DNA sequence: TGTGCCAGCAGTGCCAGGGGAGGAGTAACCGGGGAGCTGTTTTTT.

The J gene is TRBJ2-1, the V gene TRBV27; 7 positions match TRBD1. V dropped 4 bases and J dropped 7; count of bases not matched to a gene: 19. The CDR3 length is 18 residues. CDR1 and CDR2 (germline): MNHEY, SMNVEV (reference sequence). CDR3 DNA sequence: TGTGCCAGCAGTTCTTATACCGGGACAGCGATTGGGTGGAATGAGCAGTTCTTC. Its translation is CASSSYTGTAIGWNEQFF.

CDR3 bases: TGTGCCAGCAGGGGGATTGACAGCGAGACCTACGAGCAGTACTTC. Its translation: CASRGIDSETYEQYF. The chain joins TRBV27 to TRBJ2-7; D is possibly TRBD1 (5 bases). V shed 6 bases and J shed 2 bases, with 17 bases lying between them. The germline CDR1 and CDR2 sequences are MNHEY and SMNVEV (reference sequence). The CDR3 totals 15 residues.

This chain links TRBV9 with TRBJ2-7, with 11 bases identical to TRBD2. In germline, CDR1 is SGDLS, CDR2 YYNGEE. The J segment lost 2 bases and the V segment lost 4 bases, leaving 5 bases of the junction unmatched. The CDR3 sequence is 15 residues long. The CDR3 spells CASSLQTSGAYEQYF. The CDR3 DNA is TGTGCCAGCAGCTTACAGACTAGCGGGGCCTACGAGCAGTACTTC.

The CDR3 nucleotides read TGTGCCAGCAGCCAAGAACCCCAGGCCCCCGAGCAGTACTTC. It codes for CASSQEPQAPEQYF. This sequence joins TRBV4-2 and TRBJ2-7; D remains ambiguous. Trimming stripped 0 bases from V and 6 bases from J, with 12 bases between. Germline values: CDR1 LGHNA, CDR2 YNFKEQ. The CDR3 has 14 amino acids.

The chain employs TRBV28 and TRBJ1-2, with 9 positions matching TRBD1. Trimming cost V 3 bases and J 8 bases; bases outside gene matches: 10. CDR1 and CDR2 from the germline V gene are MDHEN and SYDVKM. CDR3 length: 15 amino acids. The CDR3 coding sequence is TGTGCCAGCAGTTTTGGTGCACAGGGGGCGCGGGGCTACACCTTC. It yields the protein CASSFGAQGARGYTF.

This chain joins TRBV28 and TRBJ2-2; D gene uncertain. The CDR3 totals 15 residues. Germline CDR1 is MDHEN and CDR2 is SYDVKM. Trimming removed 5 bases at V and 2 bases at J, with 12 bases between. CDR3 amino acids: CASSAPVVNTGELFF. CDR3 DNA sequence: TGTGCCAGCAGTGCTCCCGTGGTCAACACCGGGGAGCTGTTTTTT.

The genes are TRBV18 and TRBJ2-1; TRBD1 is a possible D gene (6 bases). The CDR3 is made up of 15 amino acids. CDR1 KGHSH and CDR2 LQKENI come from the germline V gene. Trimming shortened V by 3 bases and J by 6 bases, and 15 bases separated the two germline ends. The CDR3 bases are TGTGCCAGCTCACCCACAGGGAACATCGCCAATGAGCAGTTCTTC. This translates into CASSPTGNIANEQFF.

This chain uses TRBV15 with TRBJ1-5; D is ambiguous. This CDR3 comprises 15 residues. Germline loops: CDR1 LNHNV, CDR2 YYDKDF (reference sequence). The V gene lost 3 bases and the J gene lost 4 bases, with 13 bases spanning the gap. The CDR3: CATSRWKGENQPQHF. Here the CDR3 DNA reads TGTGCCACCAGCAGGTGGAAGGGAGAAAATCAGCCCCAGCATTTT.

The chain is built from TRBV7-2 and TRBJ1-4, with 11 bases aligning to TRBD1. The CDR3 covers 14 residues. The germline CDR1 and CDR2 sequences are SGHTA and FQGNSA. Trimming cost V 3 bases and J 8 bases; bases outside gene matches: 2. CDR3 amino acids: CASSFGQGAEKLFF. CDR3 bases: TGTGCCAGCAGCTTCGGACAGGGGGCGGAAAAACTGTTTTTT.

The rearrangement joins TRBV7-3 to TRBJ2-5, with D possibly being TRBD2 (6 bases). The germline V gene has CDR1 SGHTA and CDR2 FQGTGA. With 4 bases removed from V and 4 bases from J, the gap between germline ends came to 10 bases. The CDR3 extends over 13 amino acids. The CDR3 reads CASSSGGGETQYF. The CDR3 DNA is TGTGCCAGCAGCTCCGGGGGAGGAGAGACCCAGTACTTC.

V is TRBV7-3 and J is TRBJ2-3; weak D call: TRBD1 (6 bases). The CDR3 is made up of 16 amino acids. Trimming took off 4 bases at V and 4 bases at J, with 18 bases between the two ends. Germline CDR1 SGHTA, CDR2 FQGTGA. The CDR3: CASSYGQRPSADTQYF. CDR3 DNA: TGTGCCAGCAGCTACGGACAGCGACCATCAGCAGATACGCAGTATTTT.

CDR3 nucleotide sequence: TGCGCCAGCAGACCTTTAACGGACACCGGGGAGCTGTTTTTT. The encoded protein is CASRPLTDTGELFF. This chain joins TRBV5-1 and TRBJ2-2; D is unresolved. Trimming removed 5 bases at V and 3 bases at J, with 11 bases between. Germline CDR1 is SGHRS and CDR2 is YFSETQ. The CDR3 covers 14 residues.

The V gene is TRBV10-2, the J gene TRBJ2-7; the D call may be TRBD1 or TRBD2 (7 bases each). The CDR3 totals 14 residues. V was clipped by 6 bases and J by 5 bases, with 17 bases between them. Germline-derived CDR1 and CDR2 are WSHSY and SAAADI. The CDR3 loop reads CASRPGGGFNEQYF. The CDR3 DNA follows: TGCGCCAGCAGGCCAGGGGGGGGGTTCAACGAGCAGTACTTC.

The rearrangement uses TRBV28 and TRBJ2-3; the D is unclear. Germline V gene data show CDR1 as MDHEN and CDR2 as SYDVKM. Trimming pared 5 bases from V and 4 bases from J, leaving 7 bases between. This CDR3 region has 12 residues. The DNA of the CDR3 is TGTGCCAGCAGTACCCAAGCAGATACGCAGTATTTT. It is translated as CASSTQADTQYF.